One sample yielded the 26 T cell receptor beta chains listed below, sequenced in a study of OX40 agonist ivuxolimab in advanced cancers. Clones were sequenced by immunoSEQ multiplex PCR, and TCRdb holds only the in-frame ones, with some missing. The repertoire holds 20,000 to 30,000 clones, with about nine tenths as singletons. Source: CD4+ or CD8+ T cells sorted from blood, taken in a trial of the OX40 agonist ivuxolimab. These receptors originate from an adult with an advanced solid tumor such as melanoma, head and neck, liver or kidney cancer.

The rearrangement uses TRBV4-2 and TRBJ2-3; maybe TRBD1 (5 bases). Deletions cut 5 bases from V and 11 bases from J, with 23 bases between. This CDR3 has 15 residues. CDR1 is LGHNA, CDR2 YNFKEQ, per germline. The CDR3 loop is CASSASSTPGIQQYF. CDR3 sequence (DNA): TGTGCCAGCAGCGCCTCCTCAACCCCAGGGATACAGCAGTATTTT.

The chain links TRBV12-2 to TRBJ2-7; the DNA was not used to check the table's D call, TRBD2. TRBV12-2 is designated a pseudogene. The CDR3 spans 14 residues. The CDR3 DNA reads as TGTGCAAGTCGCTTAGGGACTAGCGGCTACGAGCAGTACTTC. Its protein is CASRLGTSGYEQYF.

This chain joins TRBV5-1 and TRBJ2-2; 10 positions match TRBD2. From germline, CDR1 is SGHRS and CDR2 YFSETQ. The length of the CDR3 is 15 residues. V trimming: 1 base; J trimming: 5 bases; junction bases outside the gene matches: 2. The CDR3 DNA sequence: TGCGCCAGCAGCTTGACTAGCGGGGAAACCGGGGAGCTGTTTTTT. It is translated as CASSLTSGETGELFF.

This clone is classed as medium-sized. The chain carries TRBV30 and TRBJ2-1; TRBD2 agrees at 7 bases. Looked up from germline, CDR1 is GTSNPN and CDR2 is SVGIG (reference sequence). This CDR3 comprises 14 residues. Trimming at V came to 4 bases and at J to 0 bases, leaving 3 bases not matched to a gene. CDR3 loop: CAWNSGASYNEQFF. For the CDR3, the DNA is TGTGCCTGGAACAGCGGGGCCTCCTACAATGAGCAGTTCTTC. Full variable domain (outside the CDR3, taken from reference TRBV30 and TRBJ2-1): SQTIHQWPATLVQPVGSPLSLECTVEGTSNPNLYWYRQAAGRGLQLLFYSVGIGQISSEVPQNLSASRPQDRQFILSSKKLLLSDSGFYLCAWNSGASYNEQFFGPGTRLTVL.

V gene TRBV6-6 combines with J gene TRBJ1-2; a possible D gene is TRBD1 (6 bases). CDR3 length: 16 amino acids. Germline V CDR1 and CDR2: MNHNY, SVGAGI (reference sequence). The V and J ends lost 6 bases and 4 bases respectively, with 21 bases between them. CDR3: CASSHPPGGPTYGYTF. CDR3 DNA: TGTGCCAGCAGCCACCCACCCGGGGGGCCCACCTATGGCTACACCTTC.

J is TRBJ1-2 and V is TRBV28, with TRBD1 matching over 8 bases. After removal of 2 bases from V and 4 bases from J, the junction contained 3 bases not matched to a gene. Germline V gene sequence: CDR1 MDHEN, CDR2 SYDVKM. This CDR3 spans 14 amino acids. CDR3 nucleotides: TGTGCCAGCAGTTTAGGACAGGGTGGCTATGGCTACACCTTC. Translated: CASSLGQGGYGYTF.

V and J are TRBV6-6 and TRBJ2-5; 11 bases align to TRBD2. V dropped 7 bases and J dropped 4; count of bases not matched to a gene: 8. Germline CDR1 reads MNHNY; CDR2 reads SVGAGI (reference sequence). The CDR3 is 15 amino acids. CDR3 nucleotide sequence: TGTGCCAGCACGCTAGCGGGGGGCCAGGGAGAGACCCAGTACTTC. Amino acid sequence: CASTLAGGQGETQYF.

This sequence joins TRBV6-5 and TRBJ2-7; 11 bases match TRBD1. The CDR3 has 15 amino acids. V trimming: 4 bases; J trimming: 3 bases; junction bases outside the gene matches: 5. The germline gives CDR1 MNHEY, CDR2 SVGAGI. This CDR3 is CASSFGQGAYYEQYF. The CDR3, as DNA: TGTGCCAGCAGTTTCGGACAGGGGGCCTACTACGAGCAGTACTTC.

This clone was found once. This chain connects TRBV12-5 to TRBJ2-1; D remains unclear. The V and J ends lost 1 base and 3 bases respectively, with 4 bases between them. This CDR3 is 13 amino acids long. Per the germline V gene, CDR1 is LGHNT and CDR2 is FRNRAP. The DNA for the CDR3 is TGTGCTAGTGGTTTGGGATACTACAATGAGCAGTTCTTC. It specifies CASGLGYYNEQFF.

The chain joins TRBV11-3 to TRBJ2-3; 10 nucleotides line up with TRBD2. This CDR3 region has 17 residues. V shed 5 bases and J 2 bases; nucleotides not matched to a gene: 10. The germline gives CDR1 SGHNT, CDR2 YENEEA. CDR3 bases: TGTGCCAGCAGCCACGCCGGCACTAGCGGGACCACAGATACGCAGTATTTT. Protein product: CASSHAGTSGTTDTQYF.

This chain's CDR3 is CASSIQGQETQYF. The CDR3 bases are TGTGCCAGTAGCATCCAGGGACAAGAGACCCAGTACTTC. The V and J genes are TRBV19 and TRBJ2-5, with a tentative D call TRBD1 (5 bases). V lost 6 bases, J lost 2 bases, and 10 bases lay in between. This CDR3 has 13 residues. Germline V lookup: CDR1 LNHDA, CDR2 SQIVND (reference sequence).

The chain links TRBV11-3 to TRBJ2-2; D is ambiguous. Trimming pared 5 bases from V and 5 bases from J, leaving 12 bases between. This CDR3 region has 14 residues. Per germline, CDR1 SGHNT and CDR2 YENEEA. The CDR3 is CASSTPTRTGELFF. Here the CDR3 DNA reads TGTGCCAGCAGCACTCCGACGAGAACCGGGGAGCTGTTTTTT. Based on the CDR3 plus reference TRBV11-3 and TRBJ2-2, the full variable domain is EAGVVQSPRYKIIEKKQPVAFWCNPISGHNTLYWYLQNLGQGPELLIRYENEEAVDDSQLPKDRFSAERLKGVDSTLKIQPAELGDSAVYLCASSTPTRTGELFFGEGSRLTVL.

This chain connects TRBV6-5 to TRBJ1-6, with unresolved D. Germline CDR1 is MNHEY and CDR2 is SVGAGI. Trimming took 2 bases from V and 9 from J, leaving 5 bases between them. The CDR3 is 12 residues long. The CDR3 is CASSYPGSPLHF. The CDR3 nucleotides are TGTGCCAGCAGTTACCCTGGTTCACCCCTCCACTTT.

This chain uses TRBV7-3 with TRBJ2-6; D not certain. The CDR3 runs 14 residues. V lost 4 bases and J 1 base, leaving 5 bases between the germline ends. Germline V gene sequence: CDR1 SGHTA, CDR2 FQGTGA. Here the CDR3 reads CASSSGSGANVLTF. As DNA, the CDR3 is TGTGCCAGCAGCTCAGGATCTGGGGCCAACGTCCTGACTTTC.

The rearrangement joins TRBV7-2 to TRBJ2-1; 7 nucleotides line up with TRBD2. This CDR3 is 13 amino acids long. Germline V gene data show CDR1 as SGHTA and CDR2 as FQGNSA. The V gene end was trimmed by 3 bases and the J gene end by 7 bases; junction bases not matched to a gene: 3. CDR3 nucleotide sequence: TGTGCCAGCAGCTTTCAGGGAGGGAATGAGCAGTTCTTC. Its protein is CASSFQGGNEQFF.

The chain joins TRBV15 to TRBJ2-1; 12 bases fit TRBD2. This CDR3 is built from 14 residues. The J segment lost 7 bases and the V segment lost 5 bases, leaving 3 bases of the junction unmatched. Germline assignment: CDR1 LNHNV and CDR2 YYDKDF (reference sequence). CDR3 sequence reads: CATSFGLAGNEQFF. In DNA form, the CDR3 reads TGTGCCACCAGCTTCGGACTAGCGGGAAATGAGCAGTTCTTC.

V is TRBV27 and J is TRBJ2-3, with 8 bases matching TRBD2. There are 16 residues in the CDR3. Germline loops: CDR1 MNHEY, CDR2 SMNVEV (reference sequence). Trimming cost V 2 bases and J 1 base; bases outside gene matches: 5. The CDR3 region has the DNA TGTGCCAGCAGTTTAGGGAGGCGGGGGGGCACAGATACGCAGTATTTT. Its protein product is CASSLGRRGGTDTQYF.

This chain uses TRBV7-9 with TRBJ2-5, with D perhaps TRBD1 or TRBD2 (6 bases each). Trimming cost V 2 bases and J 13 bases, with 14 bases left between them. The CDR3 is 12 residues long. CDR1 SEHNR and CDR2 FQNEAQ come from the germline V gene (reference sequence). As DNA, the CDR3 is TGTGCCAGCAGCTTAAATGGGGGGCCTCGGTACTTC. The encoded protein is CASSLNGGPRYF.

The gene calls are TRBV27 and TRBJ2-1; 9 nucleotides align to TRBD1. Germline V gives CDR1 MNHEY, CDR2 SMNVEV (reference sequence). The CDR3 sequence is 16 residues long. J was trimmed by 5 bases and V by 2 bases; bases with no gene match: 7. CDR3 protein: CASSLLPGQGNNEQFF. The CDR3 DNA is TGTGCCAGCAGTTTACTCCCGGGACAGGGCAACAATGAGCAGTTCTTC.

The chain carries TRBV4-3 and TRBJ2-7, with a possible D match to TRBD1 (7 bases). Germline values: CDR1 LGHNA, CDR2 YSLEER. Trimming cost V 0 bases and J 2 bases, with 11 bases left between them. The CDR3 has 15 amino acids. The CDR3 is CASSQEARGAYEQYF. The CDR3, as DNA: TGCGCCAGCAGCCAAGAAGCCAGGGGGGCCTACGAGCAGTACTTC.

The chain links TRBV29-1 to TRBJ2-7; possible D gene TRBD2, 5 bases. V was cut by 4 bases and J by 6 bases, with 10 bases left in between. CDR3 length: 11 amino acids. The germline V gene encodes CDR1 SQVTM and CDR2 ANQGSEA. The CDR3 region has the DNA TGCAGCGTTGGGACTGGGTCCGAGCAGTACTTC. It translates to CSVGTGSEQYF.

The rearrangement links TRBV25-1 to TRBJ1-6; the match to TRBD1 covers 8 bases. Germline-derived CDR1 and CDR2 are MGHDK and SYGVNS. Trimming at V came to 4 bases and at J to 9 bases, leaving 2 bases not matched to a gene. The CDR3 consists of 13 residues. The CDR3 protein is CASSAQGASPLHF. CDR3 DNA: TGTGCCAGCAGTGCTCAGGGGGCTTCACCCCTCCACTTT.

V and J are TRBV28 and TRBJ1-1, with D tentatively TRBD1 (5 bases). The CDR3 is 15 residues long. Germline V gives CDR1 MDHEN, CDR2 SYDVKM. The V gene lost 1 base and the J gene lost 3 bases, with 12 bases spanning the gap. In DNA form, the CDR3 reads TGTGCCAGCAGTTTATTGGGGCGGCTAGACACTGAAGCTTTCTTT. Encoded protein: CASSLLGRLDTEAFF. The full variable domain, rest sourced from reference TRBV28 and TRBJ1-1, is DVKVTQSSRYLVKRTGEKVFLECVQDMDHENMFWYRQDPGLGLRLIYFSYDVKMKEKGDIPEGYSVSREKKERFSLILESASTNQTSMYLCASSLLGRLDTEAFFGQGTRLTVV.

This clone was picked up one time. V and J are TRBV19 and TRBJ1-5, with a possible D match to TRBD1 (6 bases). CDR3 length: 16 amino acids. Germline CDR1 and CDR2: LNHDA and SQIVND (reference sequence). The V end was cut by 1 base, the J end by 4 bases, with 14 bases between. CDR3 in amino acids: CASSIVRGQRNQPQHF. The CDR3 nucleotides are TGTGCCAGTAGTATAGTTCGAGGACAGAGAAATCAGCCCCAGCATTTT.

This clone occurred a few times. The V call is TRBV5-1, the J call TRBJ1-1; the D gene is possibly TRBD1 (5 bases). Germline lookup yields CDR1 SGHRS and CDR2 YFSETQ. CDR3 length: 14 residues. V lost 0 bases and J lost 1, with 7 bases in between. CDR3 coding DNA: TGCGCCAGCAGCTTGGTAGGGGAGAACACTGAAGCTTTCTTT. This gives the protein CASSLVGENTEAFF.

This clone was detected only a few times. An end of the junction does not agree with germline; a read error may underlie this. The chain carries TRBV5-1 and TRBJ2-3, with 7 bases fitting TRBD2. The length of the CDR3 is 14 residues. CDR1 is SGHRS, CDR2 YFSETQ, per germline. The CDR3 DNA is TGCGCCAGCAGCCTAGCGGATAGCACATATACGCAGTATTTT. This sequence encodes CASSLADSTYTQYF.